Following are 17 T cell receptor beta chains from one sample sequenced in a study of blood T cells in healthy people across ages. Combining a sample-barcoded 5' primer with a J-beta primer mix, a second PCR ran for about 6 to 11 cycles. Using its own MiXCR run on the 5' RACE reads, TCRdb lists one record per CDR3 protein. The table includes approximately 800,000 distinct CDR3 sequences, 58% detected once. The sequencing input was blood. Receptors originate from a man younger than 45 in good health.

The genes are TRBV18 and TRBJ2-7; 8 bases line up with TRBD1. The germline V gene encodes CDR1 KGHSH and CDR2 LQKENI. V was clipped by 3 bases and J by 6 bases; unmatched bases: 13. CDR3 size: 16 residues. DNA of the CDR3: TGTGCCAGCTCACCCTTCTTAATTGGACAGGGAGGCGAGCAGTACTTC. Protein: CASSPFLIGQGGEQYF.

This chain uses TRBV7-6 with TRBJ2-5; D is unresolved. Germline V CDR1 and CDR2: SGHVS, FNYEAQ. Trimming removed 1 base at V and 4 bases at J, with 10 bases between. The CDR3 consists of 14 residues. CDR3 loop: CASSLEFASETQYF. CDR3 sequence (DNA): TGTGCCAGCAGCTTAGAGTTCGCCTCAGAGACCCAGTACTTC.

This chain connects TRBV2 to TRBJ2-1, with TRBD2 matching over 10 bases. The germline CDR1 and CDR2 sequences are SNHLY and FYNNEI. The CDR3 has 14 amino acids. J lost 10 bases, V lost 7 bases, and 10 bases had no gene match. Written as DNA, the CDR3 is TGTGCCAGCAAAATAGGACTAGCGGTACACGAGCAGTTCTTC. Protein product: CASKIGLAVHEQFF.

The rearrangement links TRBV2 to TRBJ2-4, with D possibly being TRBD2 (7 bases). Germline CDR1 SNHLY, CDR2 FYNNEI. Trimming removed 8 bases from V and 8 bases from J, with 19 bases in between. CDR3 length equals 14 residues. The CDR3 sequence is CASSGPGGADIQYF. The CDR3 nucleotides are TGTGCCAGCTCGGGACCTGGGGGGGCGGACATTCAGTACTTC.

The chain combines TRBV7-2 with TRBJ2-3; TRBD2 might be the D (5 bases). CDR3 length: 17 amino acids. The ends were cut back, 5 bases at V and 1 base at J, with 19 bases in the middle. In germline, CDR1 is SGHTA, CDR2 FQGNSA. The CDR3 DNA reads as TGTGCCAGCAGCCAACTAGGACGCCTTATTGGCACAGATACGCAGTATTTT. This encodes CASSQLGRLIGTDTQYF.

This chain joins TRBV11-2 and TRBJ2-5, with 10 nucleotides matching TRBD2. This CDR3 has 18 amino acids. J gave up 5 bases and V 4 bases, and 16 bases lay outside the gene matches. The V gene's germline CDR1 is SGHAT and CDR2 FQNNGV. CDR3 DNA: TGTGCCAGCAGCTCCTTCTTGCCTAGCGGGAGTCGAAGGGAGACCCAGTACTTC. Protein product: CASSSFLPSGSRRETQYF.

The V gene is TRBV6-2 or TRBV6-3, the J gene TRBJ1-1, with D unclear. The CDR3 has 15 residues. In germline, CDR1 is MNHEY, CDR2 SVGEGT. V was shortened by 8 bases and J by 5 bases, with 21 bases between the two germline ends. CDR3: CASSDSGGSGTEAFF. The CDR3 DNA follows: TGTGCCAGCTCTGATTCGGGCGGGTCGGGGACTGAAGCTTTCTTT.

This clonotype was counted once. The chain links TRBV5-6 to TRBJ2-6, with D maybe TRBD2 (6 bases). Germline V gene data show CDR1 as SGHDT and CDR2 as YYEEEE. V shed 2 bases and J shed 0 bases, with 12 bases lying between them. CDR3 size: 17 residues. The CDR3 DNA follows: TGTGCCAGCAGCTTTGGGACTGCTAGCTCTGGGGCCAACGTCCTGACTTTC. Amino acid sequence: CASSFGTASSGANVLTF.

This chain connects TRBV28 to TRBJ1-2, with TRBD1 identical over 10 bases. Germline V CDR1 and CDR2: MDHEN, SYDVKM. Trimming at V came to 5 bases and at J to 7 bases, leaving 7 bases not matched to a gene. The CDR3 contains 14 residues. CDR3 sequence (DNA): TGTGCCAGCAGTGGGACAGGGGATGCGCGTGGCTACACCTTC. Amino acids: CASSGTGDARGYTF.

V gene TRBV29-1 combines with J gene TRBJ2-1; possible D gene TRBD2, 6 bases. V was trimmed by 7 bases and J by 2 bases, leaving 18 bases between them. CDR3 length equals 15 residues. Per the germline V gene, CDR1 is SQVTM and CDR2 is ANQGSEA. In nucleotides, the CDR3 is TGCAGCGCCGACCGTAGCGGAGTCGCCTACAATGAGCAGTTCTTC. Protein sequence: CSADRSGVAYNEQFF.

The rearrangement uses TRBV6-1 and TRBJ1-2; maybe TRBD1 (6 bases). There are 15 residues in the CDR3. Germline V CDR1 and CDR2: MNHNS, SASEGT. V lost 0 bases and J 5 bases, leaving 13 bases between the germline ends. CDR3 in amino acids: CASSEAPGQLYGYTF. The CDR3 DNA is TGTGCCAGCAGTGAAGCACCCGGACAGCTTTATGGCTACACCTTC.

V is TRBV29-1 and J is TRBJ2-5, with D possibly being TRBD1 (5 bases). Looked up from germline, CDR1 is SQVTM and CDR2 is ANQGSEA. V lost 2 bases and J 2 bases, leaving 9 bases between the germline ends. This CDR3 is 13 amino acids long. This chain's CDR3 is CSVESQGQETQYF. Written as DNA, the CDR3 is TGCAGCGTTGAAAGTCAGGGACAAGAGACCCAGTACTTC.

The chain links TRBV28 to TRBJ1-2; D possibly corresponds to TRBD1 (5 bases). The CDR3 sequence is 15 residues long. V was trimmed by 4 bases and J by 8 bases, leaving 20 bases between them. The germline V gene has CDR1 MDHEN and CDR2 SYDVKM. CDR3 in DNA: TGTGCCAGCAGTTCCCCCTCACAGGTCCTGTGGGGCTACACCTTC. Translating it yields CASSSPSQVLWGYTF.

The J gene is TRBJ2-7, the V gene TRBV28, with 9 bases aligning to TRBD1. Near its end, the DNA agrees better with TRBJ2-5, so the J call may be wrong. Germline CDR1 reads MDHEN; CDR2 reads SYDVKM. The CDR3 runs 15 residues. DNA for the CDR3: TGTGCCAGCAGTTTAGGGGGACAGGGCCGGGAGACCCAGTACTTC. Its translation is CASSLGGQGRETQYF.

J is TRBJ2-2 and V is TRBV4-1, with D possibly TRBD1 on 6 matching bases. V was pared by 6 bases and J by 6 bases, with 8 bases between. CDR1 is MGHRA, CDR2 YSYEKL, per germline. The CDR3 has 12 residues. The CDR3 DNA follows: TGCGCCAGCAGGTCAGGGGCCGGGGAGCTGTTTTTT. Translating gives CASRSGAGELFF.

In nucleotides, the CDR3 is TGCAGCGTTGACCCCCAAAGAGACACTGAAGCTTTCTTT. Its translation: CSVDPQRDTEAFF. The J gene is TRBJ1-1, the V gene TRBV29-1; D remains unclear. Per germline, CDR1 SQVTM and CDR2 ANQGSEA. The CDR3 is 13 residues long. V lost 3 bases, J lost 3 bases, and 11 bases lay in between.

The J gene is TRBJ1-6, the V gene TRBV5-1; D is ambiguous. The CDR3 covers 15 residues. Trimming cost V 4 bases and J 11 bases, with 19 bases left between them. The V gene's germline CDR1 is SGHRS and CDR2 YFSETQ. The CDR3 protein is CASSVSGPPEAPLHF. The CDR3 coding sequence is TGCGCCAGCAGCGTATCCGGGCCCCCTGAGGCACCCCTCCACTTT.